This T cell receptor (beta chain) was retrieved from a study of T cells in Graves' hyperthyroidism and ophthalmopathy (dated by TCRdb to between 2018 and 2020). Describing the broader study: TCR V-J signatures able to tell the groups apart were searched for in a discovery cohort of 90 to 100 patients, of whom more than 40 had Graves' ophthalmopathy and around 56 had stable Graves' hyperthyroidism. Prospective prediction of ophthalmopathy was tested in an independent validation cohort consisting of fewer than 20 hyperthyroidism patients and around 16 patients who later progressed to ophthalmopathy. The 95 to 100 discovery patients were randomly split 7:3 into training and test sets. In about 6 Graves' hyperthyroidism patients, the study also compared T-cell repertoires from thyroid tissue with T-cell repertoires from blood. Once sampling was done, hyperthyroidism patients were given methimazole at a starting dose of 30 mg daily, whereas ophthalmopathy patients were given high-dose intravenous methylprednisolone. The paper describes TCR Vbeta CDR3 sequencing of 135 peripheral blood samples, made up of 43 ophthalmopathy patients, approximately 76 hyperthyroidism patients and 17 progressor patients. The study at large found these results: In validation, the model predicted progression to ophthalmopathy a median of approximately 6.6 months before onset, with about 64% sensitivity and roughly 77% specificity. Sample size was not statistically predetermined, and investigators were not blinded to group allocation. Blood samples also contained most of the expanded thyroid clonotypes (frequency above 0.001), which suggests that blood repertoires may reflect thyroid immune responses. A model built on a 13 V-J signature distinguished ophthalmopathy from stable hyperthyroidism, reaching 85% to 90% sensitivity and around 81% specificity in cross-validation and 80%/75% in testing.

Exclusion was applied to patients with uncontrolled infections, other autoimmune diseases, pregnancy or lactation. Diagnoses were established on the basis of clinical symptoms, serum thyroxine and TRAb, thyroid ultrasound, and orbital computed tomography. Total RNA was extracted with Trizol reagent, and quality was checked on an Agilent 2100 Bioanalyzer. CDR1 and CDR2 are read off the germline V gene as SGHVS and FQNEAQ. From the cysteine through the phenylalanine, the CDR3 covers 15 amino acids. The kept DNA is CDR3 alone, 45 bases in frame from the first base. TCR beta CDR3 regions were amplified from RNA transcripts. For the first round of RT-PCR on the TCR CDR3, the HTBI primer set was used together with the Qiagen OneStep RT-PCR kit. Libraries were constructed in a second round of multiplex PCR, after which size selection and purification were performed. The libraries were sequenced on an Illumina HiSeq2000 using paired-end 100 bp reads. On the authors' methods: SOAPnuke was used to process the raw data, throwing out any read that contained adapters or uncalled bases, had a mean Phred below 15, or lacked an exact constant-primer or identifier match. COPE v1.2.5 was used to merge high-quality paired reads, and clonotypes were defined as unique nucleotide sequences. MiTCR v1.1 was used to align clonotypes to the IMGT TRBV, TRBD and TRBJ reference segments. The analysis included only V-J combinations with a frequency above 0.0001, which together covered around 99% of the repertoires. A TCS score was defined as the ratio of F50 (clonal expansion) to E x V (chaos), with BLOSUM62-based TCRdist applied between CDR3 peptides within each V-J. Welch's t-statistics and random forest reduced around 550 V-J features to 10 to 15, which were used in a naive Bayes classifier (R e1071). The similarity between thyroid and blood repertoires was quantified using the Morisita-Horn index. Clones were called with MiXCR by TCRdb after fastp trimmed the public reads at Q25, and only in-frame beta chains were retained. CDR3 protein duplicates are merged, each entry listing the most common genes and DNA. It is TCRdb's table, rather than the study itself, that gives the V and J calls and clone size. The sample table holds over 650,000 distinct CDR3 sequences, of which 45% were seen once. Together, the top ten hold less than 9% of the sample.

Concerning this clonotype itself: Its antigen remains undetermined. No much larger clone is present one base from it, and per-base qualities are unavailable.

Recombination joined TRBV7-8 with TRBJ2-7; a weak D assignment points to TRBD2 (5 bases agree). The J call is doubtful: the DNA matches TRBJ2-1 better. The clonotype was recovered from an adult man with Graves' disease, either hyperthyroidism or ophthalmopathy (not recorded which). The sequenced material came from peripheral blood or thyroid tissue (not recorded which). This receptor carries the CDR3 CASSSPGTHRNEQFF. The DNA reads TGTGCCAGCAGCTCCCCGGGAACCCACCGCAATGAGCAGTTCTTC.